Below, 23 T cell receptor beta chains from the same sample are listed, as sequenced in a study of T-cell reconstitution after alpha-beta-depleted transplantation in children. It was with unique molecular identifiers that the TCRbeta library was prepared. One entry per CDR3 protein results from TCRdb running MiXCR on the PCR reads. The table has tens of thousands of distinct CDR3 sequences, over 4.5% seen once; the top ten hold under 35%. This specimen consisted of PBMCs, mostly from graft donor cells, obtained 60 days after TCRalphabeta/CD19-depleted stem cell transplant. The receptors here all came from a female patient aged 2-9 years who had a stem cell transplant for aplastic anemia, so the T cells may come from the graft donor.

On this clonotype itself: A read error may explain this, as a much larger clone is one base away. This chain joins TRBV20-1 and TRBJ1-5; 9 positions agree with TRBD1. The germline gives CDR1 DFQATT, CDR2 SNEGSKA (reference sequence). This CDR3 contains 16 residues. The CDR3 DNA follows: TGCAGTTCTAGAGATACAGGGGGCTATGGCAATCAGCCCCAGCATTTT. This sequence encodes CSSRDTGGYGNQPQHF.

This clonotype was seen at least ten times. V is TRBV7-2 and J is TRBJ2-5; TRBD1 agrees at 8 bases. Germline lookup yields CDR1 SGHTA and CDR2 FQGNSA. Trimming removed 5 bases from V and 1 base from J; junction bases left unmatched: 3. The CDR3 has 14 residues. The CDR3 here is CASSADRGQETQYF. DNA for the CDR3: TGTGCCAGCAGCGCAGACAGGGGCCAAGAGACCCAGTACTTC.

This clonotype has at least ten counts. The chain carries TRBV20-1 and TRBJ2-2, with 11 bases lining up with TRBD2. The length of the CDR3 is 16 residues. The V segment lost 1 base and the J segment 7 bases; nucleotides outside the gene matches: 8. CDR1 and CDR2 (germline): DFQATT, SNEGSKA (reference sequence). CDR3 protein: CSARGGLAGGIGELFF. The CDR3 DNA follows: TGCAGTGCTAGAGGAGGGCTAGCGGGGGGAATCGGGGAGCTGTTTTTT.

This clonotype showed up many times. V is TRBV20-1 and J is TRBJ2-1; 10 bases are shared with TRBD2. The CDR3 contains 15 residues. Germline lookup yields CDR1 DFQATT and CDR2 SNEGSKA (reference sequence). V lost 5 bases and J lost 8; bases outside the gene matches: 12. Written as DNA, the CDR3 is TGCAGTGCTCCCTCCTCGAGCGGGAGGGTCTATGAGCAGTTCTTC. Protein: CSAPSSSGRVYEQFF.

This clonotype was seen at least ten times. The rearrangement links TRBV28 to TRBJ2-3, with 9 positions matching TRBD2. The V gene end was trimmed by 5 bases and the J gene end by 5 bases; junction bases not matched to a gene: 14. Germline V gene lookup returns CDR1 MDHEN and CDR2 SYDVKM. The CDR3 runs 17 residues. The CDR3 region has the DNA TGTGCCAGCAGTGTCGCGCCGGGATATAGCGGGGGAGATACGCAGTATTTT. This sequence encodes CASSVAPGYSGGDTQYF.

In its sample, this clonotype was seen a few times. The chain links TRBV11-3 to TRBJ2-1; 7 nucleotides align to TRBD1. Per the germline V gene, CDR1 is SGHNT and CDR2 is YENEEA. CDR3 length: 14 amino acids. Trimming cost V 5 bases and J 5 bases; bases outside gene matches: 6. The CDR3 bases are TGTGCCAGCAGCAGACGACAGGGAAACAATGAGCAGTTCTTC. This translates into CASSRRQGNNEQFF.

The chain recombines TRBV6-1 with TRBJ2-1, with D possibly TRBD2 on 6 matching bases. CDR3 size: 13 residues. Looked up from germline, CDR1 is MNHNS and CDR2 is SASEGT. V gave up 2 bases and J gave up 10 bases, with 12 bases separating them. CDR3 DNA: TGTGCCAGCAGTGAATCGGCTGGGAGGGAGCAGTTCTTC. This gives the protein CASSESAGREQFF.

V is TRBV7-9 and J is TRBJ1-5; D ambiguous. CDR1 SEHNR and CDR2 FQNEAQ come from the germline V gene (reference sequence). V was cut by 5 bases and J by 4 bases, with 15 bases left in between. This CDR3 has 15 residues. For the CDR3, the DNA is TGTGCCAGCAGCCGCGATCCCGGAGGTAATCAGCCCCAGCATTTT. Protein sequence: CASSRDPGGNQPQHF. The whole variable domain, remainder taken from reference TRBV7-9 and TRBJ1-5, is DTGVSQNPRHKITKRGQNVTFRCDPISEHNRLYWYRQTLGQGPEFLTYFQNEAQLEKSRLLSDRFSAERPKGSFSTLEIQRTEQGDSAMYLCASSRDPGGNQPQHFGDGTRLSIL.

This clonotype was found many times. The chain carries TRBV3-1 and TRBJ2-4; 9 nucleotides agree with TRBD2. Looked up from germline, CDR1 is LGHDT and CDR2 is YNNKEL (reference sequence). The CDR3 spans 17 residues. The ends lost 4 bases at V and 2 bases at J; junction bases unmatched: 9. The CDR3 nucleotides are TGTGCCAGCAGCCCCCCCGACGGGACTAGCTCCAAAAACATTCAGTACTTC. Translating gives CASSPPDGTSSKNIQYF.

This clonotype has a handful of counts. The rearrangement joins TRBV5-8 to TRBJ1-2; D is perhaps TRBD1 (5 bases). The CDR3 is 14 amino acids. Germline CDR1 reads SGHTS; CDR2 reads YDEGEE. The V end lost 4 bases, the J end lost 4 bases, and 14 bases lay between the germline ends. CDR3 bases: TGTGCCAGCAGCCGGGGGGACCGACCCTATGGCTACACCTTC. This sequence encodes CASSRGDRPYGYTF.

A few counts support this clonotype. The rearrangement joins TRBV5-1 to TRBJ2-5, with TRBD2 matching 13 bases. The CDR3 sequence is 16 residues long. After removal of 0 bases from V and 3 bases from J, the junction contained 2 bases not matched to a gene. The V gene's germline CDR1 is SGHRS and CDR2 YFSETQ. CDR3 in DNA: TGCGCCAGCAGCTTGGGACTAGCGGGGGGTGAAGAGACCCAGTACTTC. The encoded protein is CASSLGLAGGEETQYF.

V and J are TRBV4-2 and TRBJ1-2, with no clear D. Germline CDR1 LGHNA, CDR2 YNFKEQ. CDR3 length: 14 amino acids. The V gene lost 1 base and the J gene lost 4 bases, with 10 bases spanning the gap. The CDR3 region has the DNA TGTGCCAGCAGCCAAGGGAAAGCCTTCTATGGCTACACCTTC. It translates to CASSQGKAFYGYTF.

The chain links TRBV3-1 to TRBJ1-2, with 7 bases lining up with TRBD1. CDR3 length equals 12 residues. V lost 0 bases, J lost 13 bases, and 5 bases stayed unmatched. Germline V gene sequence: CDR1 LGHDT, CDR2 YNNKEL (reference sequence). As DNA, the CDR3 is TGTGCCAGCAGCCAAGAGAGGACAGGACTCACCTTC. Translated: CASSQERTGLTF.

The table lists this clonotype with many counts. The CDR3 is CASSFFTGGAPDTQYF. The CDR3 nucleotides are TGTGCCAGCAGTTTCTTTACCGGGGGGGCCCCAGATACGCAGTATTTT. The chain joins TRBV12-3 or TRBV12-4 to TRBJ2-3; 8 bases are a match to TRBD2. V shed 3 bases and J 4 bases; nucleotides not matched to a gene: 9. The CDR3 has 16 residues.

This clonotype was seen at least ten times. This chain links TRBV12-3 or TRBV12-4 with TRBJ2-7; 12 bases line up with TRBD2. This CDR3 is built from 17 residues. With V trimmed by 5 bases and J by 0 bases, 8 bases remained unmatched. In DNA, the CDR3 is TGTGCCAGCAGTATCGGGACTAGCGGGCTTCGCTCCTACGAGCAGTACTTC. Protein product: CASSIGTSGLRSYEQYF.

This clonotype was seen at least ten times. The chain employs TRBV29-1 and TRBJ2-3; D possibly corresponds to TRBD2 (7 bases). Trimming stripped 3 bases from V and 4 bases from J, with 20 bases between. CDR1 is SQVTM and CDR2 is ANQGSEA in the germline V gene. CDR3 length: 16 amino acids. CDR3 protein: CSVDGGGLLVADTQYF. As DNA, the CDR3 is TGCAGCGTTGACGGCGGGGGCCTCTTGGTTGCAGATACGCAGTATTTT.

This clonotype showed up many times. The CDR3 DNA sequence: TGTGCCAGCAGCCAGACTAGCGGGAGGGCCACTGAGCAGTTCTTC. Translation gives CASSQTSGRATEQFF. This rearrangement joins TRBV7-3 to TRBJ2-1, with 14 positions matching TRBD2. V trimming: 5 bases; J trimming: 9 bases; junction bases outside the gene matches: 6. Per germline, CDR1 SGHTA and CDR2 FQGTGA. The CDR3 runs to 15 residues.

There are many counts of this clonotype. This chain joins TRBV7-6 and TRBJ2-5; TRBD2 aligns across 13 bases. The V gene's germline CDR1 is SGHVS and CDR2 FNYEAQ. The CDR3 runs 15 residues. V lost 1 base and J lost 4; bases outside the gene matches: 0. The chain's CDR3 is CASSLGTSGRETQYF. As DNA, the CDR3 is TGTGCCAGCAGCTTAGGGACTAGCGGGAGAGAGACCCAGTACTTC.

This clonotype was observed many times. The chain joins TRBV10-2 to TRBJ2-1; TRBD2 might be the D (6 bases). The V gene's germline CDR1 is WSHSY and CDR2 SAAADI. Deletions cut 6 bases from V and 1 base from J, with 13 bases between. The length of the CDR3 is 15 residues. The CDR3 spells CASRRRDSSYNEQFF. The DNA for the CDR3 is TGCGCCAGCAGACGCCGGGACTCTTCCTACAATGAGCAGTTCTTC.

This clonotype was counted a few times. The chain carries TRBV7-2 and TRBJ2-7, with D tentatively TRBD1 (5 bases). Germline V CDR1 and CDR2: SGHTA, FQGNSA. The CDR3 has 15 residues. Trimming shortened V by 0 bases and J by 2 bases, and 11 bases separated the two germline ends. The CDR3 spells CASSLAQVGAYEQYF. The CDR3 DNA reads TGTGCCAGCAGCTTAGCACAGGTCGGTGCCTACGAGCAGTACTTC.

The table lists this clonotype with many counts. The chain links TRBV5-1 to TRBJ2-1, with a tentative D call TRBD2 (5 bases). The CDR3 has 15 residues. From germline, CDR1 is SGHRS and CDR2 YFSETQ. Between the trimmed V and J ends, which lost 2 bases and 0 bases, there was a span of 9 bases. The CDR3 here is CASSLDGDSYNEQFF. The CDR3 DNA sequence: TGCGCCAGCAGCTTAGACGGGGACTCCTACAATGAGCAGTTCTTC.

This clonotype was recorded at least ten times. J is TRBJ2-3 and V is TRBV6-5, with D perhaps matching TRBD2 (6 bases). The germline CDR1 and CDR2 sequences are MNHEY and SVGAGI. The V and J ends lost 5 bases and 1 base respectively, with 16 bases between them. CDR3 length: 16 residues. The CDR3 region has the DNA TGTGCCAGCAGTACCCGCGGGCAGCGGGGCACAGATACGCAGTATTTT. This sequence encodes CASSTRGQRGTDTQYF.

Note on this clonotype: A read error may be the cause here, since a much bigger clone is one base away. The chain couples TRBV20-1 to TRBJ2-1, with D maybe TRBD2 (6 bases). The germline CDR1 and CDR2 sequences are DFQATT and SNEGSKA (reference sequence). The CDR3 has 13 residues. The CDR3 DNA reads TGCAGGTTGGCTGGACTAACCTTCAATGAGCAGTTCTTC. Translating gives CRLAGLTFNEQFF.